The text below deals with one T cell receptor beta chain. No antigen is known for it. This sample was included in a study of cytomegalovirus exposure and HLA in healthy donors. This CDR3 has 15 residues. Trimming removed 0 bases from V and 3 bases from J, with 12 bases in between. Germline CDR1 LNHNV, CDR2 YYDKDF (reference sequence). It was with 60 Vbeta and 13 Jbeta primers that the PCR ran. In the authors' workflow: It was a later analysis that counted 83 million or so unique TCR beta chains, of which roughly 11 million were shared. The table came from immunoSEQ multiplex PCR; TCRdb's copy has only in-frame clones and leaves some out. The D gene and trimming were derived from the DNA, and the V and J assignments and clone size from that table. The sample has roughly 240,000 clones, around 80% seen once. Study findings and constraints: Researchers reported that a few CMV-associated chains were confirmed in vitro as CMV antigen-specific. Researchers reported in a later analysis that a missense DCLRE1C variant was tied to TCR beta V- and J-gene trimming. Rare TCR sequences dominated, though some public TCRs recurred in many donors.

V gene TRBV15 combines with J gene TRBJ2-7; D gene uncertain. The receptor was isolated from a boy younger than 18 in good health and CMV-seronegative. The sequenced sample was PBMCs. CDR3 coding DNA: TGTGCCACCAGCAGAGAATATAACAATTACTACGAGCAGTACTTC. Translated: CATSREYNNYYEQYF.